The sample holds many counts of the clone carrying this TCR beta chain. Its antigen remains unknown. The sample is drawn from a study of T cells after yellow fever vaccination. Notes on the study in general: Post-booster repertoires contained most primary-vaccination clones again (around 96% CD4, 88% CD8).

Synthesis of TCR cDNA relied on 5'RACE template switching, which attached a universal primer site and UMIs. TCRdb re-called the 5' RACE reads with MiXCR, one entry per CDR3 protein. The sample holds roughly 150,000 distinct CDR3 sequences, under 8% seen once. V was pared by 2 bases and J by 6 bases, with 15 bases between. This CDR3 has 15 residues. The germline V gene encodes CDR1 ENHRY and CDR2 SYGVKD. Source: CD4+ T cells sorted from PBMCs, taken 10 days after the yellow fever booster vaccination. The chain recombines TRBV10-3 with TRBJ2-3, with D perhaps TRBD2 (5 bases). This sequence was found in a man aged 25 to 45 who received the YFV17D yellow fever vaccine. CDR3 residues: CAISEPTRGLDTQYF. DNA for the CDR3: TGTGCCATCAGTGAGCCGACACGGGGTCTCGATACGCAGTATTTT.